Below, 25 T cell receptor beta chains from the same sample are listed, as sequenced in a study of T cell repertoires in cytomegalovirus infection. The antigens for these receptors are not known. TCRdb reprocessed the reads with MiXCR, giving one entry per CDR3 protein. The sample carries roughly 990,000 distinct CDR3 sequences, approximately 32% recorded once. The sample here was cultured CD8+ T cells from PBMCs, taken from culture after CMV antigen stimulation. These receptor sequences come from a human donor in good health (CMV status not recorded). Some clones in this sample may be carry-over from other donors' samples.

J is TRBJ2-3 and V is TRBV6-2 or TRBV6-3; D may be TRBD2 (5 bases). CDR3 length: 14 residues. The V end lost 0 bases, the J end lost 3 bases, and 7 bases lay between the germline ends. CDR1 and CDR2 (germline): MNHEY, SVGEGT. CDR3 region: CASSYSGITDTQYF. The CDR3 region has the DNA TGTGCCAGCAGTTACTCCGGGATAACAGATACGCAGTATTTT.

In DNA, the CDR3 is TGTGCCAGCAGCCAAGATGCAGGGGGGATCACAGATACGCAGTATTTT. It translates to CASSQDAGGITDTQYF. The rearrangement links TRBV14 to TRBJ2-3; D perhaps matches TRBD1 (7 bases). Looked up from germline, CDR1 is SGHDN and CDR2 is FVKESK. The CDR3 has 16 residues. The germline V and J ends were trimmed by 0 bases and 2 bases, with 12 bases remaining between them.

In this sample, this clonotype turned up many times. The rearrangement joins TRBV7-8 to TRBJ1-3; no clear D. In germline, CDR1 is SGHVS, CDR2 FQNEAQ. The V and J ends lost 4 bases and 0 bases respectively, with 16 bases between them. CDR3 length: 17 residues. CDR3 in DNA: TGTGCCAGCAGCTCCCCAGCCGGCCGGAGCTCTGGAAACACCATATATTTT. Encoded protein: CASSSPAGRSSGNTIYF.

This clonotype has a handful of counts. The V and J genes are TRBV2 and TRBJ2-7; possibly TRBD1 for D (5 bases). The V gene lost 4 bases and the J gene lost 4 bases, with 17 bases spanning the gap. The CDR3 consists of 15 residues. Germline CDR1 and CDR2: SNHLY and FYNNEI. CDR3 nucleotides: TGTGCCAGCAGTGGTTGGGGCCCCGAGATTTACGAGCAGTACGTC. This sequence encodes CASSGWGPEIYEQYV.

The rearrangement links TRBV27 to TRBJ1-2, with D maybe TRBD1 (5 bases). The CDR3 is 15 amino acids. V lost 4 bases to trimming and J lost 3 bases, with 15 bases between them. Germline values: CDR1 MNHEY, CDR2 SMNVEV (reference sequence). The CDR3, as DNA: TGTGCCAGCAGTTATACAGGCTCTAAGTACTATGGCTACACCTTC. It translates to CASSYTGSKYYGYTF.

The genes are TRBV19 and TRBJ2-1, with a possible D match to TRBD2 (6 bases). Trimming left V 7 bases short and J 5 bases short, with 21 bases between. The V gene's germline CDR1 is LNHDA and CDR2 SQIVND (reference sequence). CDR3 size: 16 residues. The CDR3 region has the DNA TGTGCCAGTACCCCCGTGGGGGGACTCCTAAACAATGAGCAGTTCTTC. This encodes CASTPVGGLLNNEQFF.

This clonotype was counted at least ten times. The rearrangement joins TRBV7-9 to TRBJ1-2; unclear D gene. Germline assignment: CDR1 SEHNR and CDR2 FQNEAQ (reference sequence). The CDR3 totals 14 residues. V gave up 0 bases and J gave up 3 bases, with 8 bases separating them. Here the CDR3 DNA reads TGTGCCAGCAGCTTAGCTCCTGGCCACTATGGCTACACCTTC. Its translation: CASSLAPGHYGYTF.

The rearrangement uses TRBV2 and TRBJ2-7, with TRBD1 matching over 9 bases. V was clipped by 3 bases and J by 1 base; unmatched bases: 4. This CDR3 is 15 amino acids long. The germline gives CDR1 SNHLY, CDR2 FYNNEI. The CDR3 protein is CASSDPGQGSYEQYV. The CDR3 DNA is TGTGCCAGCAGTGACCCGGGACAGGGATCCTACGAGCAGTACGTC.

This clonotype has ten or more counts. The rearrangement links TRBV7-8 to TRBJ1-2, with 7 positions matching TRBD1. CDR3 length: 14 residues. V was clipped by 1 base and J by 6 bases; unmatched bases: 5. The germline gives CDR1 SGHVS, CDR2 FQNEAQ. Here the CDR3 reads CASSLGKGGNGYTF. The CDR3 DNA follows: TGTGCCAGCAGCTTAGGGAAAGGGGGCAATGGCTACACCTTC.

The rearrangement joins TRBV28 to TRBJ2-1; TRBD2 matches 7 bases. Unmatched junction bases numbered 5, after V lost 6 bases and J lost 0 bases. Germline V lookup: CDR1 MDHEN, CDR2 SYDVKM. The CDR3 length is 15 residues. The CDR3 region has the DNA TGTGCCAGCAGGGGGGGGAGAAACTCCTACAATGAGCAGTTCTTC. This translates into CASRGGRNSYNEQFF.

The DNA for the CDR3 is TGTGCCAGCAGTTTATCGGTAGGGCCTGGAAACACCATATATTTT. Residues: CASSLSVGPGNTIYF. The rearrangement uses TRBV27 and TRBJ1-3; no firm D call. Trimming stripped 0 bases from V and 2 bases from J, with 8 bases between. This CDR3 region has 15 residues. CDR1 is MNHEY and CDR2 is SMNVEV in the germline V gene (reference sequence).

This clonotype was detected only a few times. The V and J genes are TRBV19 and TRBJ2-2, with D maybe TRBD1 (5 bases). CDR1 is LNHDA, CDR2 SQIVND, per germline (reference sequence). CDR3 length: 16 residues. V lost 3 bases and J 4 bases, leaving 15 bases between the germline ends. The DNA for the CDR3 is TGTGCCAGTAGTATTGGGGCAAGGACGGGCACCGGGGAGCTGTTTTTT. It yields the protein CASSIGARTGTGELFF.

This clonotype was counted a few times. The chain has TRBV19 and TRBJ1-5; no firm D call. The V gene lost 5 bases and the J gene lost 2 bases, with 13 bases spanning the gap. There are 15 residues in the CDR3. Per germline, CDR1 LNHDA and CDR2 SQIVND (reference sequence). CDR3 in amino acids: CASSLRAGGNQPQHF. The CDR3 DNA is TGTGCCAGTAGTCTCCGGGCCGGGGGCAATCAGCCCCAGCATTTT.

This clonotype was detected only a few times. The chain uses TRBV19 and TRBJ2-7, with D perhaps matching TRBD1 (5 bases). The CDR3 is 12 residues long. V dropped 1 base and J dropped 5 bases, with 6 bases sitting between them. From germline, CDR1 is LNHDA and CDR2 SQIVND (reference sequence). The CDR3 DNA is TGTGCCAGTAGTATAGCAGGGAACGAGCAGTACTTC. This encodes CASSIAGNEQYF.

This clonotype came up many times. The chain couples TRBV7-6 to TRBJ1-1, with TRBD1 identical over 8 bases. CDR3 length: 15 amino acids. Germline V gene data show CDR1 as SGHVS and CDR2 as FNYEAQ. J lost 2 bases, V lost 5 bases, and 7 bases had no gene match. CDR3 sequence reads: CASSGPGGLNTEAFF. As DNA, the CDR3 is TGTGCCAGCAGCGGACCAGGGGGCCTTAACACTGAAGCTTTCTTT.

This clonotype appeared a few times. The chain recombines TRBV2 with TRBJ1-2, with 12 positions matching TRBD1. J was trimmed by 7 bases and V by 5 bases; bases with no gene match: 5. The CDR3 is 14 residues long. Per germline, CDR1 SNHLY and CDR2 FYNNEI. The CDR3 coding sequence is TGTGCCAGCAGTCCGGGACAGGGGGCTTTTGGCTACACCTTC. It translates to CASSPGQGAFGYTF.

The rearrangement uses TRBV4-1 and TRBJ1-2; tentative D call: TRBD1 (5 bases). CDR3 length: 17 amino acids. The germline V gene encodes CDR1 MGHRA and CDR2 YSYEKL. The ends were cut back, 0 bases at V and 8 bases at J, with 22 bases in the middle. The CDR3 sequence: CASSQESLGLLPDGYTF. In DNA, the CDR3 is TGCGCCAGCAGCCAAGAGTCTTTGGGACTCCTTCCCGACGGCTACACCTTC.

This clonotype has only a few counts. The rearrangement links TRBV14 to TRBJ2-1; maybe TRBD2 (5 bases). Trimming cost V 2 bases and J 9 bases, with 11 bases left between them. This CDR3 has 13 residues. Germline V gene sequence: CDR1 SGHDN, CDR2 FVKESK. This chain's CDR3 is CASSQYRRGEQFF. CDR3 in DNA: TGTGCCAGCAGCCAATACCGCCGGGGTGAGCAGTTCTTC.

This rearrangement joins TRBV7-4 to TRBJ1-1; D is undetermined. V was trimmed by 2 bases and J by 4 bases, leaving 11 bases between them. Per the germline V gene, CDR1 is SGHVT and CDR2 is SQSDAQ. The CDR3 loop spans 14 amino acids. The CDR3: CASSLLGQITEAFF. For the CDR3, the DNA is TGTGCCAGCAGCTTACTGGGTCAGATCACTGAAGCTTTCTTT. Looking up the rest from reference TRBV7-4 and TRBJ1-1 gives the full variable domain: GAGVSQSPRYKVAKRGRDVALRCDSISGHVTLYWYRQTLGQGSEVLTYSQSDAQRDKSGRPSGRFSAERPERSVSTLKIQRTEQGDSAVYLCASSLLGQITEAFFGQGTRLTVV.

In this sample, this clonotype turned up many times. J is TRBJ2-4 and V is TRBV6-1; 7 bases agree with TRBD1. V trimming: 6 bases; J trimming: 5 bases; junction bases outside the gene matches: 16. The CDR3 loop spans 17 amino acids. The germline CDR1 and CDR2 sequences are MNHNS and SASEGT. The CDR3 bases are TGTGCCAGCAGACCCTTCTTTGGAGGACAGGCGGAAAACATTCAGTACTTC. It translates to CASRPFFGGQAENIQYF.

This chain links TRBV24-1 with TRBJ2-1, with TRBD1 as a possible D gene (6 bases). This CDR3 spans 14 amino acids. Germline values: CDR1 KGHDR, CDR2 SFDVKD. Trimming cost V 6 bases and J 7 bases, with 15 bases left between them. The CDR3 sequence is CATSHSRDTNEQFF. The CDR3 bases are TGTGCCACCAGTCATTCCCGGGACACTAATGAGCAGTTCTTC.

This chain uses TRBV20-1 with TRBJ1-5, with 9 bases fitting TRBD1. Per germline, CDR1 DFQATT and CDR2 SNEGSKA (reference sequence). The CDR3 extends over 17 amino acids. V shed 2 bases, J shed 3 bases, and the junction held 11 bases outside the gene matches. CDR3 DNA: TGCAGTGCTAGATACAGGGGGCACCCCCCCCCCAATCAGCCCCAGCATTTT. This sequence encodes CSARYRGHPPPNQPQHF.

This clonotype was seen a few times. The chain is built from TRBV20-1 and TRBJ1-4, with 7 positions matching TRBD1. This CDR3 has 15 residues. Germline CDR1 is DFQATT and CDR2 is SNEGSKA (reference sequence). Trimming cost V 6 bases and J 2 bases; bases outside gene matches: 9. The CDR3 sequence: CSARTGTETNEKLFF. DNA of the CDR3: TGCAGTGCCAGAACCGGGACAGAGACTAATGAAAAACTGTTTTTT.

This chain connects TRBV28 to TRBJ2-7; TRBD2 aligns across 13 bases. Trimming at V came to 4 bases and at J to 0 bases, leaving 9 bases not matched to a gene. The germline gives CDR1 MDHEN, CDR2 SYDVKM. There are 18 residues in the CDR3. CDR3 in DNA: TGTGCCAGCAGTTCCTCGGGACTAGCGGGACCTAGCTCCTACGAGCAGTACGTC. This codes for CASSSSGLAGPSSYEQYV.

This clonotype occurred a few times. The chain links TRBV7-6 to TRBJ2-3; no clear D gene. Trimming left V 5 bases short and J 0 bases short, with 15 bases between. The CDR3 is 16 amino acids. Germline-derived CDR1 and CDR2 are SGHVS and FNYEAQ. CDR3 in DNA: TGTGCCAGCAGCCCCTCAGCCGGGTTTAGCACAGATACGCAGTATTTT. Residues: CASSPSAGFSTDTQYF.